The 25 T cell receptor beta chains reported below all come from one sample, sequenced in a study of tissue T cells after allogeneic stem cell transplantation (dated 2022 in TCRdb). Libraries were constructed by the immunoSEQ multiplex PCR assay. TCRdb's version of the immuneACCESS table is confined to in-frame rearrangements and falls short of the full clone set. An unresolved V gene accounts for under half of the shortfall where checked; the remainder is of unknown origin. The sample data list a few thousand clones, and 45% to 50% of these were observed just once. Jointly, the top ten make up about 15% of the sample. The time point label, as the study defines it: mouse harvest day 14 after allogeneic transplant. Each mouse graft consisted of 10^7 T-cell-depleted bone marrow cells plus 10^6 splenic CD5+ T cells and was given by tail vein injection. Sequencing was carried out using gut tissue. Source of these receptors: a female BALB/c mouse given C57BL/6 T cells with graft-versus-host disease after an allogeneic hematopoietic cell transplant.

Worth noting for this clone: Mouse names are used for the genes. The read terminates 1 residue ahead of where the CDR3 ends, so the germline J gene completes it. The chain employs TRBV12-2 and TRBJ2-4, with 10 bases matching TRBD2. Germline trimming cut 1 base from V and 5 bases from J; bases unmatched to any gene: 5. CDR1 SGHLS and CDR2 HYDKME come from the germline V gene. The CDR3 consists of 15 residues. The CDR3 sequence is CASSLRDWGGNTLYF. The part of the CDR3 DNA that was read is TGTGCCAGCTCTCTACGGGACTGGGGAGGAAACACCTTGTAC.

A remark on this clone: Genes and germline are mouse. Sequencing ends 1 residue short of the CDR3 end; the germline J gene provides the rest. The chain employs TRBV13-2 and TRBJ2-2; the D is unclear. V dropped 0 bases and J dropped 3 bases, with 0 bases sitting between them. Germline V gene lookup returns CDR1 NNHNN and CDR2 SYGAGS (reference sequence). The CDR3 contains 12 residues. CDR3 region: CASGDDTGQLYF. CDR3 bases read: TGTGCCAGCGGTGATGACACCGGGCAGCTCTAC.

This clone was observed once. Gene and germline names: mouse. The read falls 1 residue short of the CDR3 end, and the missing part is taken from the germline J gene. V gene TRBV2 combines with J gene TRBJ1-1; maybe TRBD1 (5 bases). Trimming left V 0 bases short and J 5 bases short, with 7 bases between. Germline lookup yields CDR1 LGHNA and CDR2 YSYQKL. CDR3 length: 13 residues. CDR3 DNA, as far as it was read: TGTGCCAGCAGCCAAGATTGGACAACAGAAGTCTTC. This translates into CASSQDWTTEVF. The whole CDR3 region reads CASSQDWTTEVFF.

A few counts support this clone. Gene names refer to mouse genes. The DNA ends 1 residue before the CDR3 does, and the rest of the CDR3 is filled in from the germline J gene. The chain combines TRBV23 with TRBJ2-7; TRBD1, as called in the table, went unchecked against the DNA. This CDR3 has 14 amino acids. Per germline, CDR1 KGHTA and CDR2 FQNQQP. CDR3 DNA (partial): TGCTCCAGCAGTCCGGACAGGAGCTCCTATGAACAGTAC. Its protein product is CSSSPDRSSYEQY. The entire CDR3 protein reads CSSSPDRSSYEQYF. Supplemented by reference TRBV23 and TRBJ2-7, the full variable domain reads DAAVTQKPRYLIKMKGQEAEMKCIPEKGHTAVFWYQQKQSKELKFLIYFQNQQPLDQIDMVKERFSAVCPSSSLCSLGIRTCEAEDSALYLCSSSPDRSSYEQYFGPGTRLTVL.

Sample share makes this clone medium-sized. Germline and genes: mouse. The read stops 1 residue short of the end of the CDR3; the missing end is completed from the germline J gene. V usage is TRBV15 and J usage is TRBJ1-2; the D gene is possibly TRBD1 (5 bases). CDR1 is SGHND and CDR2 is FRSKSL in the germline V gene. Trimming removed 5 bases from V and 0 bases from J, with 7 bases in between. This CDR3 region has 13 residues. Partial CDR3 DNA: TGTGCCAGCAGTGACAGATCAAACTCCGACTACACC. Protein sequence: CASSDRSNSDYT. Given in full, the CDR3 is CASSDRSNSDYTF.

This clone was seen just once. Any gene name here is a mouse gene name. The CDR3 spells CASSLGLGGTSAETLYF. CDR3 bases read: TGTGCCAGCAGTCTGGGACTGGGGGGGACTAGTGCAGAAACGCTGTAT. This chain links TRBV26 with TRBJ2-3; 12 bases match TRBD2. The read comes to an end 1 residue before the CDR3 does, leaving the germline J gene to fill in the end. Trimming took 2 bases from V and 0 from J; bases not matched to a gene: 3. This CDR3 is built from 17 residues. Germline loops: CDR1 KGHPV, CDR2 FQNQEV (reference sequence).

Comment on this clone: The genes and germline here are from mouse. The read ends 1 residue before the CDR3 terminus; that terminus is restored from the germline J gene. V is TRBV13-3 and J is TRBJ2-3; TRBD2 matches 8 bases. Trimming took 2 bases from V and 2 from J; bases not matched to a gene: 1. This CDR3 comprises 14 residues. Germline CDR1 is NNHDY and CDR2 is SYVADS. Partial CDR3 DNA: TGTGCCAGCAGTGACTGGGGGGCTGCAGAAACGCTGTAT. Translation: CASSDWGAAETLY. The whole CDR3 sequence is CASSDWGAAETLYF.

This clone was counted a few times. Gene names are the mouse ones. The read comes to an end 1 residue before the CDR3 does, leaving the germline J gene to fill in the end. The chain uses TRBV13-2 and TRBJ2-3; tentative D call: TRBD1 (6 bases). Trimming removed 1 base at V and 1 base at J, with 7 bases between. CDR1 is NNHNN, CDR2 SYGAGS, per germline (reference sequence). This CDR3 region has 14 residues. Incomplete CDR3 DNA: TGTGCCAGCGGTGATCACAGGGGTGCAGAAACGCTGTAT. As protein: CASGDHRGAETLY. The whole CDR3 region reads CASGDHRGAETLYF.

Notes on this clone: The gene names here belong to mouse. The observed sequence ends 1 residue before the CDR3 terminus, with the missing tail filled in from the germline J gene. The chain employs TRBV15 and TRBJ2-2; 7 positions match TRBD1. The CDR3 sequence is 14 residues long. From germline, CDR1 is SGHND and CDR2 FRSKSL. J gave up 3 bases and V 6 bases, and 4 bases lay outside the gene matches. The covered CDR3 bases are TGTGCCAGCAGGCACGACAGGGACACCGGGCAGCTCTAC. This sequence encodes CASRHDRDTGQLY. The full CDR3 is CASRHDRDTGQLYF.

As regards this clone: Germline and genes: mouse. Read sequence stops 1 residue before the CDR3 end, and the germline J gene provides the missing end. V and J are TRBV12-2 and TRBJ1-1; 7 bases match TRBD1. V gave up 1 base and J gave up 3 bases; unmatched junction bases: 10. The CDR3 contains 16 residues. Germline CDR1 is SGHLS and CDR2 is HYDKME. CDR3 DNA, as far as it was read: TGTGCCAGCTCTCTACAGACAGGGCGGGGCGACACAGAAGTCTTC. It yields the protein CASSLQTGRGDTEVF. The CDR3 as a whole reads CASSLQTGRGDTEVFF. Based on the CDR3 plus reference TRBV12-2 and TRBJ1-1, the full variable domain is NSGVVQSPRYIIKGKGERSILKCIPISGHLSVAWYQQTQGQELKFFIQHYDKMERDKGNLPSRFSVQQFDDYHSEMNMSALELEDSAVYFCASSLQTGRGDTEVFFGKGTRLTVV.

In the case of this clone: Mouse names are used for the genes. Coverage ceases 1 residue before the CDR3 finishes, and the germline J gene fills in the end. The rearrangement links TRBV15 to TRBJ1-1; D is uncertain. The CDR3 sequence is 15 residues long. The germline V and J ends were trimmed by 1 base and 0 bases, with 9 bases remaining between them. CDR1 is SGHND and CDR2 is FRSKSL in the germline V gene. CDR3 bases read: TGTGCCAGCAGTTTAGAGCAGTCTGCAAACACAGAAGTCTTC. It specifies CASSLEQSANTEVF. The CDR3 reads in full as CASSLEQSANTEVFF.

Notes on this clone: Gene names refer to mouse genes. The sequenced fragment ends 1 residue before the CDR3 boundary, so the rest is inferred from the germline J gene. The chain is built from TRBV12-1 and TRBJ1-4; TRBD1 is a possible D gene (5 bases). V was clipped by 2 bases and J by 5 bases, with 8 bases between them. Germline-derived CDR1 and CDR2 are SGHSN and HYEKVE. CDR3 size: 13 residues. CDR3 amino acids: CASSPQGNERLFF. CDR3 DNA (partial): TGTGCCAGCTCTCCCCAGGGAAACGAAAGATTATTT.

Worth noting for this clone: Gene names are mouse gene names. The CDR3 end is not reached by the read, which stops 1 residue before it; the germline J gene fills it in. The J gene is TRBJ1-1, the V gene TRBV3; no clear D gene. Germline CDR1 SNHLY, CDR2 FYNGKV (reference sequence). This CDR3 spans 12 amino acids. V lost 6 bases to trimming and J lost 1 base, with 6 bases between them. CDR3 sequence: CASSSGNTEVFF. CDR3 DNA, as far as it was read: TGTGCCAGCAGTTCAGGGAACACAGAAGTCTTC.

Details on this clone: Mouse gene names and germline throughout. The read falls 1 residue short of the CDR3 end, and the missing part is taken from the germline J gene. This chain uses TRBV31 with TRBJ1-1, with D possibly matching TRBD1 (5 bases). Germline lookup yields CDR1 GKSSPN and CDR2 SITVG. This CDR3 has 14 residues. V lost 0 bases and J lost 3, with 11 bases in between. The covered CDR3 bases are TGTGCCTGGAGTCTAGCCAGGGCTGACACAGAAGTCTTC. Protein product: CAWSLARADTEVF. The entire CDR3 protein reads CAWSLARADTEVFF. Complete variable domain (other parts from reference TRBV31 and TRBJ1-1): AQTIHQWPVAEIKAVGSPLSLGCTIKGKSSPNLYWYWQATGGTLQQLFYSITVGQVESVVQLNLSASRPKDDQFILSTEKLLLSHSGFYLCAWSLARADTEVFFGKGTRLTVV.

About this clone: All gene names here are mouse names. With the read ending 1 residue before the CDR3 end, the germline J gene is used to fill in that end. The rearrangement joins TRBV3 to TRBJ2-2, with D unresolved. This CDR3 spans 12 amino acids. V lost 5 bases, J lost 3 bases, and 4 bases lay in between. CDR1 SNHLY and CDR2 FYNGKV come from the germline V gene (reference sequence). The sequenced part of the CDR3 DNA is TGTGCCAGCAGCGCCTACACCGGGCAGCTCTAC. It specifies CASSAYTGQLY. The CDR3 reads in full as CASSAYTGQLYF.

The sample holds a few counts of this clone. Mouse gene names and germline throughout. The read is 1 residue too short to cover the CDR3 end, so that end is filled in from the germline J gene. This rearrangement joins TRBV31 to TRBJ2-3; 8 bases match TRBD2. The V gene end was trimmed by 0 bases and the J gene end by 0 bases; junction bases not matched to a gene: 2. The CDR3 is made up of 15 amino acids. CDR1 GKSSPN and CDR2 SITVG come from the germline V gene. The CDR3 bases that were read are TGTGCCTGGAGTCTTCTGGGGGGTAGTGCAGAAACGCTGTAT. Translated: CAWSLLGGSAETLY. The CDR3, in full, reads CAWSLLGGSAETLYF.

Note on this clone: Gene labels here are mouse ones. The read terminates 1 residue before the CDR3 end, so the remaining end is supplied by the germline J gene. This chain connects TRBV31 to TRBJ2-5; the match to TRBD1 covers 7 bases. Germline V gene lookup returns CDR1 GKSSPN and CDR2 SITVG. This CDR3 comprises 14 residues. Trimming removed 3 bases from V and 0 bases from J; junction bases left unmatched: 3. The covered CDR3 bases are TGTGCCTGGAGACCGACAGGGAACCAAGACACCCAGTAC. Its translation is CAWRPTGNQDTQY. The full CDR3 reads CAWRPTGNQDTQYF.

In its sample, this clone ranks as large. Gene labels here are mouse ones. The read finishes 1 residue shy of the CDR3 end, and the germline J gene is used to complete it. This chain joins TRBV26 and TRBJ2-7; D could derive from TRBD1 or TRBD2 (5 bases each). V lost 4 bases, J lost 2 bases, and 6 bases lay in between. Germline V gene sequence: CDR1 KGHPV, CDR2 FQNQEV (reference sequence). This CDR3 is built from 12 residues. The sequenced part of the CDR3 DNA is TGTGCCAGCAGTCCGGGGGCCTATGAACAGTAC. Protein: CASSPGAYEQY. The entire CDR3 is CASSPGAYEQYF.

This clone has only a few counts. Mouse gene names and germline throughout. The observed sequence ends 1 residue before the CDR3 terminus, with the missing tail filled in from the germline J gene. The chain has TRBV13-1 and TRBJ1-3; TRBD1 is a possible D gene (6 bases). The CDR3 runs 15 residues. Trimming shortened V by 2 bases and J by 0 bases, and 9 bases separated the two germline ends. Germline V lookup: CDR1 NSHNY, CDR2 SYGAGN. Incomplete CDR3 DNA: TGTGCCAGCAGTGAGGGACATAATTCTGGAAATACGCTCTAT. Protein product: CASSEGHNSGNTLY. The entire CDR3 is CASSEGHNSGNTLYF.

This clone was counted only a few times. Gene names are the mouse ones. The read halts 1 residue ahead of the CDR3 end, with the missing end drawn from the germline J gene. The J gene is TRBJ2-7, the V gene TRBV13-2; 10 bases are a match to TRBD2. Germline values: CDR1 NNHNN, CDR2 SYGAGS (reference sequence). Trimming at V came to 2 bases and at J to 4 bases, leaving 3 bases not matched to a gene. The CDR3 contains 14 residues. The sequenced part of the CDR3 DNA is TGTGCCAGCGGTGACTGGGGGGGCGCTTATGAACAGTAC. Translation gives CASGDWGGAYEQY. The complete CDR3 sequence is CASGDWGGAYEQYF.

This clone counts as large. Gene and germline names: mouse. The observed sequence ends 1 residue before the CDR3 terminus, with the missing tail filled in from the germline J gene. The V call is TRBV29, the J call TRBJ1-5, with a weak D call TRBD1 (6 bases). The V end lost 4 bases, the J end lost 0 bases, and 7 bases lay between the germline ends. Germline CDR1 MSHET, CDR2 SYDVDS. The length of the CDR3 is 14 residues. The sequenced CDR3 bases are TGTGCTAGCAGTTGGGACAATAACAACCAGGCTCCGCTT. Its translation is CASSWDNNNQAPL. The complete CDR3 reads CASSWDNNNQAPLF. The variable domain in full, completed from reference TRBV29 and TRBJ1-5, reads DMKVTQMPRYLIKRMGENVLLECGQDMSHETMYWYRQDPGLGLQLIYISYDVDSNSEGDIPKGYRVSRKKREHFSLILDSAKTNQTSVYFCASSWDNNNQAPLFGEGTRLSVL.

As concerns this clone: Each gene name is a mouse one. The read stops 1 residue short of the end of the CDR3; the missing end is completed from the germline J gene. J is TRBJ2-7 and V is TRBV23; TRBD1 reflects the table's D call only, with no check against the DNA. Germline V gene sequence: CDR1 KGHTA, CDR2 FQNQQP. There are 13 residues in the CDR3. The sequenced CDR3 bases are TGCTCCAGCAGTCACGGGACAAACTATGAACAGTAC. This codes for CSSSHGTNYEQY. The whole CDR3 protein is CSSSHGTNYEQYF. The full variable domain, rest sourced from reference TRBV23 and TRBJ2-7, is DAAVTQKPRYLIKMKGQEAEMKCIPEKGHTAVFWYQQKQSKELKFLIYFQNQQPLDQIDMVKERFSAVCPSSSLCSLGIRTCEAEDSALYLCSSSHGTNYEQYFGPGTRLTVL.

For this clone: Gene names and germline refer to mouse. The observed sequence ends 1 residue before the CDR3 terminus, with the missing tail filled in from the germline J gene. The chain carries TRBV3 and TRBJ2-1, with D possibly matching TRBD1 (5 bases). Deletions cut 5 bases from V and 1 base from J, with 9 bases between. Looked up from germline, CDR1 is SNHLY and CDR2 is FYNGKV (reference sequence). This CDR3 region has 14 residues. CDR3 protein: CASSGGVNYAEQFF. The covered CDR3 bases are TGTGCCAGCAGCGGAGGGGTCAACTATGCTGAGCAGTTC.

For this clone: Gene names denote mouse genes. The chain's CDR3 is CASSSGLRYEQYF. Partial CDR3 DNA: TGTGCCAGCAGTTCGGGACTGCGCTATGAACAGTAC. V usage is TRBV26 and J usage is TRBJ2-7; 7 bases map to TRBD2. Read coverage stops 1 residue before the CDR3 terminus; the germline J gene supplies the remainder. Trimming took 5 bases from V and 3 from J; bases not matched to a gene: 4. Per germline, CDR1 KGHPV and CDR2 FQNQEV (reference sequence). This CDR3 comprises 13 residues.

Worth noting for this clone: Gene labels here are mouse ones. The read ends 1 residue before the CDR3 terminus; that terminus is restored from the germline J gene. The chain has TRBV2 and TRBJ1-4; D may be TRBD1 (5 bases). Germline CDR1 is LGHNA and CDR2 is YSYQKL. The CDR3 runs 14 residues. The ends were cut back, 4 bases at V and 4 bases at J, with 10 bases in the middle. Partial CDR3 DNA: TGTGCCAGCAGCCCGCCCGGACACAACGAAAGATTATTT. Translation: CASSPPGHNERLF. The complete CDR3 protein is CASSPPGHNERLFF.